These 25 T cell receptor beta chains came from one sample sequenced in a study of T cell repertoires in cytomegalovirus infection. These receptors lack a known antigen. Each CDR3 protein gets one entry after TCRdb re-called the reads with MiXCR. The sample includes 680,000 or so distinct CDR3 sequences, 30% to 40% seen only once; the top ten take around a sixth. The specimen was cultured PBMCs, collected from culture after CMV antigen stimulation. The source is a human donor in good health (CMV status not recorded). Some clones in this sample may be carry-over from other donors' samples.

In DNA form, the CDR3 reads TGTGCTAGTGGTTTGCCCACGGGCGTCGGGGAGCTGTTTTTT. Amino acid sequence: CASGLPTGVGELFF. This sequence joins TRBV12-5 and TRBJ2-2, with D unresolved. Trimming took 2 bases from V and 7 from J, leaving 11 bases between them. Germline assignment: CDR1 LGHNT and CDR2 FRNRAP. The length of the CDR3 is 14 residues.

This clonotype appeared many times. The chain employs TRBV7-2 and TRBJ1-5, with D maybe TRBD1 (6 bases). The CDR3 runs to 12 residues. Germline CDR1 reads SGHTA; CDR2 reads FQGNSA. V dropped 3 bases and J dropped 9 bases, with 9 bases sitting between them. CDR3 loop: CASSFSGAPQHF. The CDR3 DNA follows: TGTGCCAGCAGCTTTTCGGGGGCGCCCCAGCATTTT.

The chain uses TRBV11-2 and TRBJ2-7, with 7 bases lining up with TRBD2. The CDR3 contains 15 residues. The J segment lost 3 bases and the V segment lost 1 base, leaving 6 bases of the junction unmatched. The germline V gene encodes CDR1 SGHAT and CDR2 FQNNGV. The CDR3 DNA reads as TGTGCCAGCAGCTTAGGGCTAGCGGATATCTACGAGCAGTACTTC. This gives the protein CASSLGLADIYEQYF.

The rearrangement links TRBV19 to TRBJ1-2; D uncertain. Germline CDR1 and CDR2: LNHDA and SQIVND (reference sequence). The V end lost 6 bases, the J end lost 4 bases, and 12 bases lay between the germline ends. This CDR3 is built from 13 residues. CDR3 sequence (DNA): TGTGCCAGTAGAAATATCGGAAGCTATGGCTACACCTTC. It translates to CASRNIGSYGYTF. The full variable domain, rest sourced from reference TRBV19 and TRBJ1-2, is DGGITQSPKYLFRKEGQNVTLSCEQNLNHDAMYWYRQDPGQGLRLIYYSQIVNDFQKGDIAEGYSVSREKKESFPLTVTSAQKNPTAFYLCASRNIGSYGYTFGSGTRLTVV.

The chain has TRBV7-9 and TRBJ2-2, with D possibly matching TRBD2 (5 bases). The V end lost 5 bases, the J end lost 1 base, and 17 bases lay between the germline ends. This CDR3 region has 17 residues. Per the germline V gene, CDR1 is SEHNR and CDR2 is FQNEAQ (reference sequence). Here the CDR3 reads CASSIHQRGRNTGELFF. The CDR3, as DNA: TGTGCCAGCAGCATACATCAGAGAGGGAGGAACACCGGGGAGCTGTTTTTT.

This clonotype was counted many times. CDR3 sequence: CASSLAWGDGPYGSPLHF. CDR3 sequence (DNA): TGTGCCAGCAGCTTAGCGTGGGGGGACGGACCCTATGGTTCACCCCTCCACTTT. This sequence joins TRBV7-8 and TRBJ1-6; possibly TRBD1 for D (5 bases). Germline V gene lookup returns CDR1 SGHVS and CDR2 FQNEAQ. The CDR3 loop spans 18 amino acids. Trimming took off 0 bases at V and 9 bases at J, with 21 bases between the two ends.

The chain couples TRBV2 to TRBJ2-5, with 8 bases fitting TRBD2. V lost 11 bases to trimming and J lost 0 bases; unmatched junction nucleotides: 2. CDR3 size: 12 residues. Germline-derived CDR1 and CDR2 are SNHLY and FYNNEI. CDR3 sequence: CAGRGDQETQYF. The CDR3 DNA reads TGTGCCGGGCGGGGGGACCAAGAGACCCAGTACTTC.

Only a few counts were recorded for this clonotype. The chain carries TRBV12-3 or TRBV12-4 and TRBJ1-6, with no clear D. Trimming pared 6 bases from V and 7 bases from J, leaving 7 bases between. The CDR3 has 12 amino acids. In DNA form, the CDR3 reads TGTGCCAGCAGGGGTCGGAATTCACCCCTCCACTTT. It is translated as CASRGRNSPLHF.

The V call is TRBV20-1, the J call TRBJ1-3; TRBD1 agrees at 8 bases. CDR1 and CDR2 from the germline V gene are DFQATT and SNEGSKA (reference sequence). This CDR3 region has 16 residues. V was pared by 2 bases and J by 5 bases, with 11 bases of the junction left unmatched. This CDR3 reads CSARTSGGLRRNTIYF. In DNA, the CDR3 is TGCAGTGCTAGAACCTCAGGGGGCTTGAGGAGAAACACCATATATTTT.

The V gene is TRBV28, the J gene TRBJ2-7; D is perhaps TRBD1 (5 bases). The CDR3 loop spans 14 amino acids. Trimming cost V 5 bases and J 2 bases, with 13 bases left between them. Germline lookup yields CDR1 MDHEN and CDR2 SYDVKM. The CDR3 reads CASSAQELTYEQYF. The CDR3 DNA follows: TGTGCCAGCAGTGCACAGGAGCTTACCTACGAGCAGTACTTC.

This chain's CDR3 is CASKRGSSSYEQYF. CDR3 nucleotides: TGTGCCAGCAAGCGGGGCTCTTCCTCCTACGAGCAGTACTTC. The V gene is TRBV2, the J gene TRBJ2-7, with TRBD2 identical over 7 bases. V shed 7 bases, J shed 0 bases, and the junction held 6 bases outside the gene matches. The CDR3 length is 14 residues. Germline V gene sequence: CDR1 SNHLY, CDR2 FYNNEI.

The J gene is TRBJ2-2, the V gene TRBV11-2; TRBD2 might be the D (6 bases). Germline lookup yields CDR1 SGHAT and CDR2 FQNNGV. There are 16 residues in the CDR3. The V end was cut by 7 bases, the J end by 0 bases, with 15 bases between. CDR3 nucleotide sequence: TGTGCCAGCACCCGTCGCGGGGACTCGAACACCGGGGAGCTGTTTTTT. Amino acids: CASTRRGDSNTGELFF.

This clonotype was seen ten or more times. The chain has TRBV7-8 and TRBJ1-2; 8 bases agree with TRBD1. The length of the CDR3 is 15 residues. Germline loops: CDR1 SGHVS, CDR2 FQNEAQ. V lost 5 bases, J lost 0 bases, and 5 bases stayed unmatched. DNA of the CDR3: TGTGCCAGCAGCCAAGGACAGGGAGCTAACTATGGCTACACCTTC. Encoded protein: CASSQGQGANYGYTF.

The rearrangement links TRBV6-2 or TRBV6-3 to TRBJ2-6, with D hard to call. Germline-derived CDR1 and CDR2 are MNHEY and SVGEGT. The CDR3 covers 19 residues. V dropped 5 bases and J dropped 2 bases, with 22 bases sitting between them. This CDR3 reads CASSLSPVVGIPGANVLTF. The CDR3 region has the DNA TGTGCCAGCAGTCTGTCGCCGGTGGTAGGGATCCCTGGGGCCAACGTCCTGACTTTC.

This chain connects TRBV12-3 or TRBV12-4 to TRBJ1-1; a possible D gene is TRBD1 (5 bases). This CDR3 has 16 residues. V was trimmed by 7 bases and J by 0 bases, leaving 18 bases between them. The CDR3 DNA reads TGTGCCAGCATTCCCGCAGCAGGGCGGATGAACACTGAAGCTTTCTTT. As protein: CASIPAAGRMNTEAFF.

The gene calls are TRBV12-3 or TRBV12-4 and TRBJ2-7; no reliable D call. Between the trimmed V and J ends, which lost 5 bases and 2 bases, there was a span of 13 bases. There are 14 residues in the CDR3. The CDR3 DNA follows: TGTGCCAGCAGTACGAGCATATTAACCTACGAGCAGTACTTC. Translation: CASSTSILTYEQYF.

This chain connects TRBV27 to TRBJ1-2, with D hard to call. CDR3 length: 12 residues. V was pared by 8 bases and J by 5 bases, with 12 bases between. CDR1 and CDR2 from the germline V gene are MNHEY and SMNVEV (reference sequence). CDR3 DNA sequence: TGTGCCAGCGCCGGGAGAACGTATGGCTACACCTTC. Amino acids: CASAGRTYGYTF.

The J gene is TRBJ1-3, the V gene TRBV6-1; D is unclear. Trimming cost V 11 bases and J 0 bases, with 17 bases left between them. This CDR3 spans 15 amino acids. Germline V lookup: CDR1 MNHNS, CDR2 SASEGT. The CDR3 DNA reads TGTGCCGCGATCTACAGCGCTAGCTCTGGAAACACCATATATTTT. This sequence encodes CAAIYSASSGNTIYF.

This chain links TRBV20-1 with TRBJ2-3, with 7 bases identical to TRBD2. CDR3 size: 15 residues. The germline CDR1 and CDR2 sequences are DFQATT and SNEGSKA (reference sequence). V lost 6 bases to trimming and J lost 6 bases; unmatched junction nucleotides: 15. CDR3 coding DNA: TGCAGTGCCGAGGGGCTAGCGGCCCCGAGGGATACGCAGTATTTT. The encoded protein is CSAEGLAAPRDTQYF.

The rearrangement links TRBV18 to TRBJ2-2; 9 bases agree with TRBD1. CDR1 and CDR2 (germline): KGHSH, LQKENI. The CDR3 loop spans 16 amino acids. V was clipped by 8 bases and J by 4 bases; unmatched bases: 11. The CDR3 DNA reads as TGTGCCAGCCGCAACCCGGGACAGGGAACCACCGGGGAGCTGTTTTTT. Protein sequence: CASRNPGQGTTGELFF.

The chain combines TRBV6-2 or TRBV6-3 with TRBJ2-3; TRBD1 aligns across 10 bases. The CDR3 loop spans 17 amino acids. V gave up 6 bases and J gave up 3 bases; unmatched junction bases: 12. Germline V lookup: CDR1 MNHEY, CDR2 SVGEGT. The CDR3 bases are TGTGCCAGCAGCCTAGACTACCGGGACAGGGGAACAGATACGCAGTATTTT. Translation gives CASSLDYRDRGTDTQYF.

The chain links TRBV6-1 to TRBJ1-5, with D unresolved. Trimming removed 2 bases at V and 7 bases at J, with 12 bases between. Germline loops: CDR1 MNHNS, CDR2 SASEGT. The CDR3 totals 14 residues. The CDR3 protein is CASSEIPPPQPQHF. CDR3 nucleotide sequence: TGTGCCAGCAGTGAAATTCCCCCCCCCCAGCCCCAGCATTTT.

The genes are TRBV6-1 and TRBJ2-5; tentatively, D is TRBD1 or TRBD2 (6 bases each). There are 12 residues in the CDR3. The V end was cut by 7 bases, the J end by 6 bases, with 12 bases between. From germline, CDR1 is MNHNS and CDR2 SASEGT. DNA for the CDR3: TGTGCCAGCACGGGGGACATAAAGACCCAGTACTTC. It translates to CASTGDIKTQYF.

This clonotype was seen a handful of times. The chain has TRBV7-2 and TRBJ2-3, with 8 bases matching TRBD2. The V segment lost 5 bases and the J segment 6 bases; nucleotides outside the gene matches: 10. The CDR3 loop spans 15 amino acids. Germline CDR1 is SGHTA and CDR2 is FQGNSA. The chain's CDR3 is CASSRSGTGGDTQYF. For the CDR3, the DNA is TGTGCCAGCAGCCGAAGCGGGACGGGGGGGGATACGCAGTATTTT.

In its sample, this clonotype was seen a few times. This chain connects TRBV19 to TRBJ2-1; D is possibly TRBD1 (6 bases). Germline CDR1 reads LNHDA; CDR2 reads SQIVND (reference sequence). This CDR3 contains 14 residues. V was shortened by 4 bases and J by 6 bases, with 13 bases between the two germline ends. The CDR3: CASSRWGQLNEQFF. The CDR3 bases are TGTGCCAGTAGTAGATGGGGGCAGCTCAATGAGCAGTTCTTC.